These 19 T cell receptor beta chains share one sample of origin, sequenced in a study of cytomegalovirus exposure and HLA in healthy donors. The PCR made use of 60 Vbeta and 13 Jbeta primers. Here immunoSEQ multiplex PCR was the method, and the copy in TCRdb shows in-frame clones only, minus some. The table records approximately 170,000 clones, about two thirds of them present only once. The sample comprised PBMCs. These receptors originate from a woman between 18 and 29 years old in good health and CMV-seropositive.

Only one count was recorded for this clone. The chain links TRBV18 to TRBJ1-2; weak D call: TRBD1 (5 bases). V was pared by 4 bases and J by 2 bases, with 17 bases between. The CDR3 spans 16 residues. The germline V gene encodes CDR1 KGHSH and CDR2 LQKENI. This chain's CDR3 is CASSLGGTQGNYGYTF. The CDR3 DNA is TGTGCCAGCTCACTGGGAGGGACCCAAGGGAACTATGGCTACACCTTC.

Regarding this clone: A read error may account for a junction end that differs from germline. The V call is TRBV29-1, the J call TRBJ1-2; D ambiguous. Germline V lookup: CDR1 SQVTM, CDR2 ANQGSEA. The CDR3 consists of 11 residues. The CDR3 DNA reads TGCAGCGTTGCGAGCTTGACTGTCGAGGAATTC. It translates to CSVASLTVEEF.

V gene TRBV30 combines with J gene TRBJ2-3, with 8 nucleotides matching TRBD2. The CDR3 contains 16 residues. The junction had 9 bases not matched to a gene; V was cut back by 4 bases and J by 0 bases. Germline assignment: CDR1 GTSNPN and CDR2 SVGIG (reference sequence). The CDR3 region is CAWTRGALPSTDTQYF. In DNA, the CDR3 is TGTGCCTGGACGCGGGGGGCCCTACCTAGCACAGATACGCAGTATTTT.

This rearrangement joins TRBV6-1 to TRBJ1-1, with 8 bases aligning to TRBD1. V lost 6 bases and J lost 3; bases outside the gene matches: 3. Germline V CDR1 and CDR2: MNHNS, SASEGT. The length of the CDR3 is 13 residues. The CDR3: CASRSTGDTEAFF. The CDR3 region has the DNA TGTGCCAGCAGATCGACAGGGGACACTGAAGCTTTCTTT.

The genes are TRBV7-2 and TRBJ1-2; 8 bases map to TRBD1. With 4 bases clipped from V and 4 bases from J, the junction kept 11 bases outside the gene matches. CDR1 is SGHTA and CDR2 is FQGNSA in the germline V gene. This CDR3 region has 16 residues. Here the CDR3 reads CASSSQPKTGGYGYTF. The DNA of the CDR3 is TGTGCCAGCAGCTCCCAGCCCAAAACAGGGGGCTATGGCTACACCTTC.

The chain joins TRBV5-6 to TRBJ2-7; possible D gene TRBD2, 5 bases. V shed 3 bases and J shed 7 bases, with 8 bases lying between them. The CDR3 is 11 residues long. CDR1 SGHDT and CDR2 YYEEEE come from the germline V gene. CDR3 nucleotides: TGTGCCAGCAGCTCCCGGGGAGAGCAGTACTTC. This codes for CASSSRGEQYF.

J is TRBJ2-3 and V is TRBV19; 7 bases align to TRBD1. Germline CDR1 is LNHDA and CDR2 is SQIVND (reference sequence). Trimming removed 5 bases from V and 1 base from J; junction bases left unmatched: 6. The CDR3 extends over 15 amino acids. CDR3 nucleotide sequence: TGTGCCAGTAGTGGCCAGACAGGGCGCACAGATACGCAGTATTTT. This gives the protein CASSGQTGRTDTQYF.

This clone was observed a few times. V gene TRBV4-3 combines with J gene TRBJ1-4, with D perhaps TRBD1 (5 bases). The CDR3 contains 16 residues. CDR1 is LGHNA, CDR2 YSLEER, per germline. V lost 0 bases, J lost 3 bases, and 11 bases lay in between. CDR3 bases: TGCGCCAGCAGCCAAGATTTGCAGGGTGCTAATGAAAAACTGTTTTTT. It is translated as CASSQDLQGANEKLFF.

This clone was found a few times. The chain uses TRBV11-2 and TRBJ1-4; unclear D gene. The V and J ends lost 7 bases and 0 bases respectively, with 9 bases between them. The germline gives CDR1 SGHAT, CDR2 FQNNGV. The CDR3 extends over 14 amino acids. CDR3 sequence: CASKYGATNEKLFF. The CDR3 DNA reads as TGTGCCAGCAAGTACGGAGCAACTAATGAAAAACTGTTTTTT.

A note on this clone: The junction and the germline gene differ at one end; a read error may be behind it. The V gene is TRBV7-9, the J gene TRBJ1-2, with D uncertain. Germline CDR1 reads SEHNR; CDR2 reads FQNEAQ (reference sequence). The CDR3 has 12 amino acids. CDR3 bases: TGTTCCAGCAGCCCCGGGTCTCGCGGCTACACCTTC. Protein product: CSSSPGSRGYTF.

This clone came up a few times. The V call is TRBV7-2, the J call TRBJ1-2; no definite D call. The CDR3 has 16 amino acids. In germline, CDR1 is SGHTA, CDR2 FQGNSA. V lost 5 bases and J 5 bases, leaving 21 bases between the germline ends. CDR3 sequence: CASSPQIQLPSYGYTF. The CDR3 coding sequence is TGTGCCAGCAGCCCCCAGATACAGTTACCCTCGTATGGCTACACCTTC.

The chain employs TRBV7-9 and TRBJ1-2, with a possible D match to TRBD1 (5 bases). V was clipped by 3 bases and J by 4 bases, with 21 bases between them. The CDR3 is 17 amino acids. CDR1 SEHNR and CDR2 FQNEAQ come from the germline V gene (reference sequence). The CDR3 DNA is TGTGCCAGCAGCTTCGGGCAGGGAGGGATGATCGGCTATGGCTACACCTTC. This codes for CASSFGQGGMIGYGYTF.

CDR3 loop: CASSRLAGAMNEQFF. The CDR3, as DNA: TGTGCCAGCAGTCGACTAGCGGGAGCAATGAATGAGCAGTTCTTC. The chain employs TRBV28 and TRBJ2-1, with 12 bases identical to TRBD2. Germline V gives CDR1 MDHEN, CDR2 SYDVKM. Trimming cost V 5 bases and J 7 bases; bases outside gene matches: 6. This CDR3 comprises 15 residues.

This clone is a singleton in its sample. CDR3 coding DNA: TGTGCCTACAGGGGGGCGTACCAAGAGACCCAGTACTTC. Residues: CAYRGAYQETQYF. The chain has TRBV7-9 and TRBJ2-5; 8 positions agree with TRBD1. Trimming at V came to 11 bases and at J to 0 bases, leaving 5 bases not matched to a gene. This CDR3 comprises 13 residues. CDR1 is SEHNR, CDR2 FQNEAQ, per germline (reference sequence). The variable domain in full, with the rest retrieved from reference TRBV7-9 and TRBJ2-5, is DTGVSQNPRHKITKRGQNVTFRCDPISEHNRLYWYRQTLGQGPEFLTYFQNEAQLEKSRLLSDRFSAERPKGSFSTLEIQRTEQGDSAMYLCAYRGAYQETQYFGPGTRLLVL.

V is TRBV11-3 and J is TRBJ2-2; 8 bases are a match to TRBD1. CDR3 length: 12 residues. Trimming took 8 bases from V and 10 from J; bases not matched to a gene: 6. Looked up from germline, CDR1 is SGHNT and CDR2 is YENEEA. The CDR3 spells CASGQGLSELFF. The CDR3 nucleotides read TGTGCCAGCGGACAGGGATTATCGGAGCTGTTTTTT.

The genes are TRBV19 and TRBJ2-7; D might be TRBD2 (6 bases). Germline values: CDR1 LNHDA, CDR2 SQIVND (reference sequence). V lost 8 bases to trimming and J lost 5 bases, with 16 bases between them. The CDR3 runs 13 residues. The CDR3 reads CASGTHPLNEQYF. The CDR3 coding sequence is TGTGCCAGTGGGACTCACCCGTTGAACGAGCAGTACTTC. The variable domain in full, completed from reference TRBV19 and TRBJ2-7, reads DGGITQSPKYLFRKEGQNVTLSCEQNLNHDAMYWYRQDPGQGLRLIYYSQIVNDFQKGDIAEGYSVSREKKESFPLTVTSAQKNPTAFYLCASGTHPLNEQYFGPGTRLTVT.

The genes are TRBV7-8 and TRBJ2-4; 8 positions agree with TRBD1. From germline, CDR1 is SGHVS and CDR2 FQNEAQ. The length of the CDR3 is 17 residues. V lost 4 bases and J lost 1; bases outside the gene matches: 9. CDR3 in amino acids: CASSSYRDRSAKNIQYF. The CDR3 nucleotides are TGTGCCAGCAGCTCATACCGGGACAGGTCTGCCAAAAACATTCAGTACTTC.

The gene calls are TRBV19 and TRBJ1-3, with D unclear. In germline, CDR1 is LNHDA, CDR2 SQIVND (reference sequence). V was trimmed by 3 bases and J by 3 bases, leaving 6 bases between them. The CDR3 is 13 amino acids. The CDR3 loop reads CASSISVGNTIYF. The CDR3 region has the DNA TGTGCCAGTAGTATTTCGGTTGGAAACACCATATATTTT.

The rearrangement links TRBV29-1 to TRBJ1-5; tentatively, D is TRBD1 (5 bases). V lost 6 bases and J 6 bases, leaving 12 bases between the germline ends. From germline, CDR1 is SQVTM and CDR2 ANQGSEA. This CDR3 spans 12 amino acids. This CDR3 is CSVRQGSQPQHF. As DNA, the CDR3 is TGCAGCGTGAGGCAGGGCAGTCAGCCCCAGCATTTT.